Each of the 6 T cell receptor beta chains below was sequenced from the same sample in a study of T cells of healthy individuals. In TCRdb, the 5' RACE reads were re-called with MiXCR into one record per CDR3 protein. The sample records about 96,000 distinct CDR3 sequences, 15% to 20% being singletons. Source of these receptors: a human donor in good health.

This chain links TRBV20-1 with TRBJ2-7; TRBD2 is a possible D gene (6 bases). V gave up 3 bases and J gave up 2 bases, with 8 bases separating them. Germline lookup yields CDR1 DFQATT and CDR2 SNEGSKA (reference sequence). The CDR3 is 12 amino acids. This chain's CDR3 is CSARWGAYEQYF. CDR3 sequence (DNA): TGCAGTGCTAGGTGGGGGGCCTACGAGCAGTACTTC.

The V gene is TRBV28, the J gene TRBJ2-7; 7 bases match TRBD2. After removal of 4 bases from V and 11 bases from J, the junction contained 5 bases not matched to a gene. The CDR3 is 11 residues long. The V gene's germline CDR1 is MDHEN and CDR2 SYDVKM. CDR3 residues: CASSSVGLEYF. The CDR3 DNA reads TGTGCCAGCAGTTCCGTAGGACTAGAGTACTTC.

This clonotype was detected a few times. The chain combines TRBV4-2 with TRBJ2-3; TRBD2 is a possible D gene (6 bases). CDR1 and CDR2 from the germline V gene are LGHNA and YNFKEQ. The CDR3 has 15 residues. Trimming shortened V by 0 bases and J by 1 base, and 8 bases separated the two germline ends. The CDR3 nucleotides are TGTGCCAGCAGCCAAGACAAGCGGGGCACAGATACGCAGTATTTT. Protein product: CASSQDKRGTDTQYF.

J is TRBJ1-1 and V is TRBV7-3; no clear D gene. The V gene's germline CDR1 is SGHTA and CDR2 FQGTGA. The CDR3 runs to 13 residues. The V gene lost 2 bases and the J gene lost 1 base, with 5 bases spanning the gap. The CDR3 protein is CASSLPPNTEAFF. The CDR3 DNA follows: TGTGCCAGCAGCTTACCCCCGAACACTGAAGCTTTCTTT.

This clonotype has a count of ten or more. The rearrangement joins TRBV4-3 to TRBJ2-2; D is ambiguous. Deletions cut 0 bases from V and 5 bases from J, with 7 bases between. The length of the CDR3 is 14 residues. Per germline, CDR1 LGHNA and CDR2 YSLEER. CDR3 in DNA: TGCGCCAGCAGCCAAGATTGGGTGACCGGGGAGCTGTTTTTT. Translation: CASSQDWVTGELFF.

This clonotype was seen repeatedly, ten times or more. CDR3: CASSYSTKGGPSPLHF. CDR3 bases: TGTGCCAGCAGTTACTCGACTAAGGGGGGGCCTTCACCCCTCCACTTT. This chain connects TRBV6-6 to TRBJ1-6; D possibly corresponds to TRBD1 (6 bases). This CDR3 comprises 16 residues. V was cut by 0 bases and J by 9 bases, with 15 bases left in between. Germline CDR1 is MNHNY and CDR2 is SVGAGI (reference sequence).